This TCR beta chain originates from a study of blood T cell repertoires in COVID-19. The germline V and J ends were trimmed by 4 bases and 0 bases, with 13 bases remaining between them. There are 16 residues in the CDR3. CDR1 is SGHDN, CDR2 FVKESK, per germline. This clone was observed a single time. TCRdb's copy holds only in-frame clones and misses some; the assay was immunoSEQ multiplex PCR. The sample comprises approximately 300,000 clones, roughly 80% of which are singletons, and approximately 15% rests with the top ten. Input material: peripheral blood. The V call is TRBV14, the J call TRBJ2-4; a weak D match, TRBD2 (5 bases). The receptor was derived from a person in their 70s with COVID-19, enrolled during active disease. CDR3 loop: CASSPGLRLAKNIQYF. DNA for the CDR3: TGTGCCAGCAGCCCTGGACTGAGACTAGCCAAAAACATTCAGTACTTC.